The TCR beta chain described here comes from a study of early T cells in non-severe SARS-CoV-2 infection. TCRdb re-called the 5' RACE reads through MiXCR, storing one row per CDR3 protein. Altogether tens of thousands of distinct CDR3 sequences are present, under 15% being singletons, with the ten largest covering 4.5% to 7%. With 6 bases removed from V and 1 base from J, the gap between germline ends came to 13 bases. Per the germline V gene, CDR1 is MNHEY and CDR2 is SVGEGT. CDR3 length: 15 amino acids. Sequenced material: whole blood. This chain links TRBV6-2 or TRBV6-3 with TRBJ2-1; D might be TRBD1 (7 bases). The TCR comes from an adult who was a healthcare worker with PCR-confirmed SARS-CoV-2 infection or an uninfected control (not recorded which). CDR3 nucleotides: TGTGCCAGCAGATGGACAGGAGGGTCCTACAATGAGCAGTTCTTC. Its translation is CASRWTGGSYNEQFF.